The 19 T cell receptor beta chains presented below share a single source sample, sequenced in a study of T cell changes during pregnancy in multiple sclerosis. Assay used: immunoSEQ multiplex PCR; TCRdb lists only in-frame clones, some missing. The data hold about 70,000 clones, with approximately 92% observed a single time. Sample: CD8+ T cells from peripheral blood mononuclear cells, taken in the third trimester of pregnancy. All receptors derive from a female donor in good health, enrolled as a control in a pregnancy study.

J is TRBJ1-4 and V is TRBV15, with 7 bases fitting TRBD1. Germline assignment: CDR1 LNHNV and CDR2 YYDKDF (reference sequence). The CDR3 covers 14 residues. The J segment lost 2 bases and the V segment lost 7 bases, leaving 4 bases of the junction unmatched. The CDR3 spells CATTNRGTNEKLFF. CDR3 nucleotides: TGTGCCACCACAAACAGGGGTACTAATGAAAAACTGTTTTTT.

The rearrangement joins TRBV5-5 to TRBJ2-2; D remains unclear. There are 15 residues in the CDR3. The V and J ends lost 0 bases and 2 bases respectively, with 8 bases between them. From germline, CDR1 is SGHKS and CDR2 YYEKEE (reference sequence). The CDR3 sequence: CASSLVWANTGELFF. In nucleotides, the CDR3 is TGTGCCAGCAGCTTGGTATGGGCTAACACCGGGGAGCTGTTTTTT.

The rearrangement links TRBV7-8 to TRBJ2-3, with 11 bases identical to TRBD1. CDR3 length: 16 residues. Germline loops: CDR1 SGHVS, CDR2 FQNEAQ. V was clipped by 0 bases and J by 5 bases; unmatched bases: 4. Here the CDR3 reads CASSLAGTGGGDTQYF. Here the CDR3 DNA reads TGTGCCAGCAGCTTAGCAGGGACAGGGGGAGGAGATACGCAGTATTTT.

The chain recombines TRBV19 with TRBJ2-5, with D unresolved. The CDR3 runs to 12 residues. With 3 bases removed from V and 4 bases from J, the gap between germline ends came to 6 bases. Germline V gene data show CDR1 as LNHDA and CDR2 as SQIVND (reference sequence). The CDR3 bases are TGTGCCAGTAGTATCTGGCCAGAGACCCAGTACTTC. Protein product: CASSIWPETQYF. The full variable domain, in which reference TRBV19 and TRBJ2-5 provide the parts outside the CDR3, is DGGITQSPKYLFRKEGQNVTLSCEQNLNHDAMYWYRQDPGQGLRLIYYSQIVNDFQKGDIAEGYSVSREKKESFPLTVTSAQKNPTAFYLCASSIWPETQYFGPGTRLLVL.

The chain employs TRBV6-6 and TRBJ2-7; TRBD1 agrees at 9 bases. CDR3 length: 15 residues. Germline trimming cut 6 bases from V and 4 bases from J; bases unmatched to any gene: 10. From germline, CDR1 is MNHNY and CDR2 SVGAGI (reference sequence). The CDR3 reads CASSRTGTGTYEQYF. The DNA of the CDR3 is TGTGCCAGCAGCCGAACCGGGACAGGGACTTACGAGCAGTACTTC.

This chain uses TRBV4-1 with TRBJ1-4, with D possibly being TRBD1 (5 bases). Between the trimmed V and J ends, which lost 4 bases and 1 base, there was a span of 10 bases. The CDR3 runs to 15 residues. CDR1 is MGHRA and CDR2 is YSYEKL in the germline V gene. CDR3 protein: CASSPLGLTNEKLFF. The CDR3 DNA sequence: TGCGCCAGCAGCCCTCTGGGACTAACTAATGAAAAACTGTTTTTT.

Worth noting for this clone: This sample includes further DNA sequences coding for the same CDR3. The rearrangement links TRBV7-6 to TRBJ1-2, with a tentative D call TRBD1 (5 bases). V was cut by 4 bases and J by 4 bases, with 10 bases left in between. CDR1 and CDR2 (germline): SGHVS, FNYEAQ. The CDR3 sequence is 13 residues long. The CDR3 sequence is CASSSGGVYGYTF. The CDR3 coding sequence is TGTGCCAGCAGCTCGGGGGGGGTCTATGGCTACACCTTC.

The CDR3 is CASSQPGTDTGGYSGNTIYF. DNA for the CDR3: TGTGCCAGCAGTCAACCGGGGACAGATACGGGGGGGTACTCTGGAAACACCATATATTTT. The chain links TRBV5-4 to TRBJ1-3; 7 nucleotides align to TRBD1. Germline trimming cut 5 bases from V and 0 bases from J; bases unmatched to any gene: 20. The CDR3 sequence is 20 residues long. The germline CDR1 and CDR2 sequences are SGHNT and YYREEE (reference sequence).

This clone was seen only once. The chain uses TRBV5-6 and TRBJ1-3; possibly TRBD1 for D (6 bases). Trimming took 1 base from V and 0 from J, leaving 20 bases between them. Germline lookup yields CDR1 SGHDT and CDR2 YYEEEE. This CDR3 is 19 amino acids long. This CDR3 is CASSLFWNRDIDSGNTIYF. The DNA for the CDR3 is TGTGCCAGCAGCTTGTTCTGGAACAGGGATATTGACTCTGGAAACACCATATATTTT.

The chain employs TRBV5-4 and TRBJ2-5; 7 nucleotides line up with TRBD1. The CDR3 is 15 residues long. J gave up 1 base and V 5 bases, and 8 bases lay outside the gene matches. In germline, CDR1 is SGHNT, CDR2 YYREEE (reference sequence). The CDR3, as DNA: TGTGCCAGCAGTAGAATAGGGGGCTCCCAAGAGACCCAGTACTTC. Translating it yields CASSRIGGSQETQYF.

The chain combines TRBV5-1 with TRBJ2-7, with a possible D match to TRBD2 (5 bases). Looked up from germline, CDR1 is SGHRS and CDR2 is YFSETQ. V lost 4 bases, J lost 1 base, and 9 bases lay in between. The length of the CDR3 is 13 residues. The DNA for the CDR3 is TGCGCCAGCAGCGAGGACTCTTCCTACGAGCAGTACTTC. Protein sequence: CASSEDSSYEQYF.

The gene calls are TRBV6-4 and TRBJ2-5; weak D call: TRBD2 (7 bases). The CDR3 runs to 16 residues. The V end lost 0 bases, the J end lost 4 bases, and 15 bases lay between the germline ends. The germline V gene has CDR1 MRHNA and CDR2 SNTAGT. In DNA, the CDR3 is TGTGCCAGCAGTGACTCGGAGGGGGGGCCCATAGAGACCCAGTACTTC. This encodes CASSDSEGGPIETQYF.

This chain links TRBV11-2 with TRBJ2-7; TRBD1 matches 9 bases. Germline V gene sequence: CDR1 SGHAT, CDR2 FQNNGV. Trimming cost V 4 bases and J 4 bases; bases outside gene matches: 5. The CDR3 is 14 amino acids. The CDR3 nucleotides are TGTGCCAGCAGCTCGGGGACAGGGCCTTACGAGCAGTACTTC. Translated, it gives CASSSGTGPYEQYF.

This chain links TRBV5-6 with TRBJ1-4, with D possibly TRBD1 on 6 matching bases. The CDR3 length is 15 residues. Trimming removed 2 bases from V and 6 bases from J, with 14 bases in between. Looked up from germline, CDR1 is SGHDT and CDR2 is YYEEEE. CDR3 bases: TGTGCCAGCAGCTTATGGGGGCGAGTTGATGAAAAACTGTTTTTT. Its protein is CASSLWGRVDEKLFF.

The table lists this clone with a count of one. V and J are TRBV7-9 and TRBJ2-2, with a weak D call TRBD2 (6 bases). Germline V lookup: CDR1 SEHNR, CDR2 FQNEAQ (reference sequence). Trimming shortened V by 2 bases and J by 6 bases, and 10 bases separated the two germline ends. The CDR3 extends over 14 amino acids. The CDR3 here is CASSLSGLAGELFF. The CDR3 DNA sequence: TGTGCCAGCAGCTTATCGGGACTGGCCGGGGAGCTGTTTTTT.

CDR3 residues: CASSQGAVGTDTQYF. The CDR3 region has the DNA TGTGCCAGCAGCCAAGGGGCAGTCGGCACAGATACGCAGTATTTT. V is TRBV4-2 and J is TRBJ2-3; no reliable D call. Germline V CDR1 and CDR2: LGHNA, YNFKEQ. The CDR3 extends over 15 amino acids. Trimming removed 1 base from V and 1 base from J, with 9 bases in between.

CDR3 region: CATSRGYTDTQYF. CDR3 coding DNA: TGTGCCACCAGCCGGGGGTACACAGATACGCAGTATTTT. This chain connects TRBV15 to TRBJ2-3; D is perhaps TRBD2 (6 bases). This CDR3 spans 13 amino acids. Trimming pared 5 bases from V and 2 bases from J, leaving 8 bases between. Germline CDR1 reads LNHNV; CDR2 reads YYDKDF (reference sequence).

This chain links TRBV7-9 with TRBJ2-4, with D maybe TRBD1 (5 bases). Trimming stripped 4 bases from V and 10 bases from J, with 11 bases between. Germline values: CDR1 SEHNR, CDR2 FQNEAQ (reference sequence). The CDR3 totals 12 residues. CDR3 sequence: CASSYRQTIQYF. The DNA of the CDR3 is TGTGCCAGCAGCTATCGACAGACTATTCAGTACTTC.

The chain uses TRBV19 and TRBJ2-1; possibly TRBD2 for D (7 bases). The ends were cut back, 5 bases at V and 5 bases at J, with 10 bases in the middle. Germline CDR1 and CDR2: LNHDA and SQIVND (reference sequence). The CDR3 runs to 13 residues. The CDR3 spells CASSSGGHNEQFF. The CDR3 nucleotides are TGTGCCAGTAGTTCGGGGGGCCACAATGAGCAGTTCTTC.